One and the same sample provided the 17 T cell receptor beta chains below, sequenced in a study of T-cell memory formation after mild COVID-19. One entry per CDR3 protein results from TCRdb running MiXCR on the 5' RACE reads. This table has under 250,000 distinct CDR3 sequences, over 9.5% appearing once. The sequenced sample was PBMCs or a T cell subset sorted from them (not recorded which). All receptors derive from a young man who had mild COVID-19 (a few samples of this study predate the infection). Cell type and time point are not known.

This clonotype appeared many times. The gene calls are TRBV7-2 and TRBJ1-6, with 10 bases aligning to TRBD1. The CDR3 is 15 amino acids. Germline V lookup: CDR1 SGHTA, CDR2 FQGNSA. Unmatched junction bases numbered 6, after V lost 5 bases and J lost 8 bases. This CDR3 reads CASSQRTGGDSPLHF. CDR3 bases: TGTGCCAGCAGCCAAAGGACAGGGGGAGATTCACCCCTCCACTTT. The full variable domain, completed using reference TRBV7-2 and TRBJ1-6, is GAGVSQSPSNKVTEKGKDVELRCDPISGHTALYWYRQSLGQGLEFLIYFQGNSAPDKSGLPSDRFSAERTGGSVSTLTIQRTQQEDSAVYLCASSQRTGGDSPLHFGNGTRLTVT.

The genes are TRBV7-6 and TRBJ2-1, with 12 bases that match TRBD1. The CDR3 sequence is 17 residues long. Germline CDR1 and CDR2: SGHVS and FNYEAQ. V shed 4 bases and J 4 bases; nucleotides not matched to a gene: 8. The CDR3 sequence is CASSSPRDRGLYNEQFF. The CDR3 DNA sequence: TGTGCCAGCAGCTCCCCCCGGGACAGGGGGCTTTACAATGAGCAGTTCTTC.

The sample holds a few counts of this clonotype. V usage is TRBV3-1 and J usage is TRBJ2-7, with TRBD2 matching 9 bases. The ends lost 7 bases at V and 2 bases at J; junction bases unmatched: 6. Germline V lookup: CDR1 LGHDT, CDR2 YNNKEL (reference sequence). CDR3 length: 14 residues. The CDR3 DNA reads TGTGCCAGCACTACGGGACTAGCAACCTACGAGCAGTACTTC. The encoded protein is CASTTGLATYEQYF.

This clonotype was observed a handful of times. V is TRBV24-1 and J is TRBJ2-1; TRBD2 matches 8 bases. Germline CDR1 KGHDR, CDR2 SFDVKD. The CDR3 has 18 amino acids. Trimming cost V 7 bases and J 0 bases; bases outside gene matches: 13. The CDR3 DNA reads TGTGCCACCAGGGATACGGCCAGCGGGGGAGCCTCCTACAATGAGCAGTTCTTC. Translated, it gives CATRDTASGGASYNEQFF.

The gene calls are TRBV5-1 and TRBJ2-5; D may be TRBD1 (6 bases). CDR1 SGHRS and CDR2 YFSETQ come from the germline V gene. Trimming took off 0 bases at V and 5 bases at J, with 8 bases between the two ends. The CDR3 is 13 residues long. CDR3 coding DNA: TGCGCCAGCAGCTTGGACAGGGCTGAGACCCAGTACTTC. It translates to CASSLDRAETQYF.

This clonotype was detected only a few times. The J gene is TRBJ2-7, the V gene TRBV6-6; maybe TRBD1 (6 bases). V dropped 0 bases and J dropped 0 bases, with 12 bases sitting between them. This CDR3 is built from 16 residues. The germline CDR1 and CDR2 sequences are MNHNY and SVGAGI (reference sequence). The CDR3 DNA sequence: TGTGCCAGCAGTTACTCGGGCAGGGGTCTCTCCTACGAGCAGTACTTC. This sequence encodes CASSYSGRGLSYEQYF.

The chain combines TRBV6-2 or TRBV6-3 with TRBJ2-7; 8 positions agree with TRBD2. The germline gives CDR1 MNHEY, CDR2 SVGEGT. The CDR3 loop spans 16 amino acids. Trimming at V came to 6 bases and at J to 1 base, leaving 11 bases not matched to a gene. CDR3 sequence: CASSRLGGGTSYEQYV. For the CDR3, the DNA is TGTGCCAGCAGCCGCCTGGGCGGGGGGACATCCTACGAGCAGTACGTC.

This clonotype was counted between two and nine times. The DNA for the CDR3 is TGTGCCAGCAGTGTCCCCCTCCGTGGGATGCAGTATTTT. Its protein product is CASSVPLRGMQYF. This chain links TRBV2 with TRBJ2-3, with unresolved D. V was cut by 4 bases and J by 11 bases, with 16 bases left in between. Per the germline V gene, CDR1 is SNHLY and CDR2 is FYNNEI. The CDR3 extends over 13 amino acids. Looking up the rest from reference TRBV2 and TRBJ2-3 gives the full variable domain: EPEVTQTPSHQVTQMGQEVILRCVPISNHLYFYWYRQILGQKVEFLVSFYNNEISEKSEIFDDQFSVERPDGSNFTLKIRSTKLEDSAMYFCASSVPLRGMQYFGPGTRLTVL.

This clonotype appeared a few times. The rearrangement uses TRBV7-2 and TRBJ2-1, with 13 bases matching TRBD2. This CDR3 spans 16 amino acids. CDR1 and CDR2 (germline): SGHTA, FQGNSA. Trimming cost V 5 bases and J 8 bases; bases outside gene matches: 9. The CDR3 spells CASSQTSGGYYDEQFF. CDR3 nucleotides: TGTGCCAGCAGCCAGACTAGCGGGGGGTATTACGATGAGCAGTTCTTC. Filled out from reference TRBV7-2 and TRBJ2-1, the complete variable domain reads GAGVSQSPSNKVTEKGKDVELRCDPISGHTALYWYRQSLGQGLEFLIYFQGNSAPDKSGLPSDRFSAERTGGSVSTLTIQRTQQEDSAVYLCASSQTSGGYYDEQFFGPGTRLTVL.

This chain uses TRBV20-1 with TRBJ1-5; D possibly corresponds to TRBD1 (5 bases). The CDR3 is 13 amino acids. The V gene's germline CDR1 is DFQATT and CDR2 SNEGSKA (reference sequence). V was shortened by 3 bases and J by 4 bases, with 10 bases between the two germline ends. The CDR3 loop is CSARRDRNQPQHF. DNA for the CDR3: TGCAGTGCTAGGAGGGACCGTAATCAGCCCCAGCATTTT.

This rearrangement joins TRBV7-2 to TRBJ2-7; TRBD2 is a possible D gene (6 bases). Germline CDR1 SGHTA, CDR2 FQGNSA. This CDR3 has 16 residues. V gave up 8 bases and J gave up 3 bases, with 23 bases separating them. CDR3 loop: CASPAFASGSFYEQYF. The CDR3 nucleotides read TGTGCCAGCCCCGCATTTGCGAGCGGGTCCTTCTACGAGCAGTACTTC. Complete variable domain (other parts from reference TRBV7-2 and TRBJ2-7): GAGVSQSPSNKVTEKGKDVELRCDPISGHTALYWYRQSLGQGLEFLIYFQGNSAPDKSGLPSDRFSAERTGGSVSTLTIQRTQQEDSAVYLCASPAFASGSFYEQYFGPGTRLTVT.

In the case of this clonotype: The junction shows a germline mismatch at one end, possibly a read error. The V gene is TRBV5-1, the J gene TRBJ1-1; D unclear. The CDR3 consists of 11 residues. Looked up from germline, CDR1 is SGHRS and CDR2 is YFSETQ. The CDR3 region is CASSYQWHFVF. Here the CDR3 DNA reads TGCGCCAGCAGCTACCAGTGGCATTTCGTCTTT.

This clonotype was counted between two and nine times. This chain connects TRBV5-4 to TRBJ1-2; D perhaps matches TRBD1 (5 bases). The length of the CDR3 is 12 residues. V lost 5 bases to trimming and J lost 6 bases, with 11 bases between them. Germline CDR1 is SGHNT and CDR2 is YYREEE (reference sequence). CDR3 loop: CASRSGTDGYTF. The CDR3 nucleotides are TGTGCCAGCAGATCCGGGACGGATGGCTACACCTTC.

V gene TRBV9 combines with J gene TRBJ2-7; a weak D match, TRBD2 (6 bases). Trimming pared 3 bases from V and 6 bases from J, leaving 16 bases between. This CDR3 is built from 14 residues. Looked up from germline, CDR1 is SGDLS and CDR2 is YYNGEE. The CDR3 protein is CASSAPGDRGEQYF. The CDR3 DNA follows: TGTGCCAGCAGCGCCCCGGGAGACAGAGGCGAGCAGTACTTC.

The chain combines TRBV20-1 with TRBJ2-5; TRBD1 matches at 10 bases. The assigned J gene may be wrong: the sequence end matches TRBJ2-1 better. The CDR3 sequence is 15 residues long. Germline lookup yields CDR1 DFQATT and CDR2 SNEGSKA (reference sequence). CDR3 loop: CSARGQGSGWNEQFF. CDR3 DNA: TGCAGTGCTAGGGGACAGGGGTCGGGGTGGAATGAGCAGTTCTTC.

This clonotype appeared many times. The CDR3 DNA sequence: TGCAGTGAATCGGGTACAGGGACAGATACGCAGTATTTT. The encoded protein is CSESGTGTDTQYF. The V and J genes are TRBV20-1 and TRBJ2-3, with D perhaps TRBD1 (6 bases). The CDR3 spans 13 residues. V was pared by 7 bases and J by 3 bases, with 14 bases between. In germline, CDR1 is DFQATT, CDR2 SNEGSKA (reference sequence).

The chain employs TRBV7-9 and TRBJ2-5; D tentatively reads TRBD1 or TRBD2 (6 bases each). The V gene lost 4 bases and the J gene lost 5 bases, with 14 bases spanning the gap. Germline CDR1 and CDR2: SEHNR and FQNEAQ (reference sequence). The CDR3 spans 14 residues. DNA for the CDR3: TGTGCCAGCAGCTCCGGTCCGGGGGCGGAGACCCAGTACTTC. This gives the protein CASSSGPGAETQYF.